The clone carrying this T cell receptor beta chain has at least ten counts. Its antigen is unidentified. This sample was taken from a study of T-cell memory formation after mild COVID-19. Constant-segment-primed 5'RACE gave TCR alpha and TCR beta cDNA libraries with sample barcodes and UMIs. Using its own MiXCR run on the 5' RACE reads, TCRdb lists one record per CDR3 protein. The sample contains more than 300,000 distinct CDR3 sequences, approximately 13% of which appear only once. Study outcomes and limitations: The authors did not confirm SARS-CoV-2 specificity of second-wave clones peaking day 37. Contracting clones from day 15 to 85 had balanced CD4/CD8; later expanders favoured CD4+. Some responding clones appeared in pre-infection memory, suggesting cross-reactive memory joined.

After removal of 4 bases from V and 7 bases from J, the junction contained 5 bases not matched to a gene. CDR3 length: 14 residues. Germline-derived CDR1 and CDR2 are MDHEN and SYDVKM. The V and J genes are TRBV28 and TRBJ1-5; 9 bases agree with TRBD1. The clonotype originates from a man between 18 and 35 years old who had mild COVID-19 (a few samples of this study predate the infection). Cell type and time point are not known. Source material: PBMCs or a T cell subset sorted from them (not recorded which). In DNA form, the CDR3 reads TGTGCCAGCAGTTCCGGACAGGGGCGACAGCCCCAGCATTTT. This gives the protein CASSSGQGRQPQHF. Full variable domain (missing parts from reference TRBV28 and TRBJ1-5): DVKVTQSSRYLVKRTGEKVFLECVQDMDHENMFWYRQDPGLGLRLIYFSYDVKMKEKGDIPEGYSVSREKKERFSLILESASTNQTSMYLCASSSGQGRQPQHFGDGTRLSIL.